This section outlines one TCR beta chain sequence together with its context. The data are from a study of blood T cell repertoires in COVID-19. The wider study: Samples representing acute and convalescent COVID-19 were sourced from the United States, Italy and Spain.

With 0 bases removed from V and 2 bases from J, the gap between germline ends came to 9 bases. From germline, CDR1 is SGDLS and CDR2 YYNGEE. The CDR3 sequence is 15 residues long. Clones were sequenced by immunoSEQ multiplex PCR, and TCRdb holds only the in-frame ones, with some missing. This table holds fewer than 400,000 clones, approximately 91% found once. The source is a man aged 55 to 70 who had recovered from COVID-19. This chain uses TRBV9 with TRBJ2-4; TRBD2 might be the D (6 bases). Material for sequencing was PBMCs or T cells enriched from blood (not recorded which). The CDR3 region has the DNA TGTGCCAGCAGCGTAGTGGGAGGCACCAAAAACATTCAGTACTTC. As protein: CASSVVGGTKNIQYF.